The present entry profiles one T cell receptor (beta chain) with its context. The entry originates in a study of blood T cell repertoires in COVID-19. The protocol was immunoSEQ multiplex PCR, while the TCRdb copy is restricted to in-frame clones and leaves out a portion. The top ten hold about 0.91% of the sample, which has 450,000 or so clones, roughly 87% seen once. Germline CDR1 SGHDT, CDR2 YYEEEE. V was clipped by 5 bases and J by 2 bases, with 10 bases between them. The length of the CDR3 is 13 residues. Material for sequencing was peripheral blood. This sequence originates from a man younger than 35 with COVID-19, enrolled during active disease. This chain uses TRBV5-6 with TRBJ1-2; D is unresolved. Here the CDR3 DNA reads TGTGCCAGCAGAGAAGGCAGGAACTATGGCTACACCTTC. It translates to CASREGRNYGYTF.